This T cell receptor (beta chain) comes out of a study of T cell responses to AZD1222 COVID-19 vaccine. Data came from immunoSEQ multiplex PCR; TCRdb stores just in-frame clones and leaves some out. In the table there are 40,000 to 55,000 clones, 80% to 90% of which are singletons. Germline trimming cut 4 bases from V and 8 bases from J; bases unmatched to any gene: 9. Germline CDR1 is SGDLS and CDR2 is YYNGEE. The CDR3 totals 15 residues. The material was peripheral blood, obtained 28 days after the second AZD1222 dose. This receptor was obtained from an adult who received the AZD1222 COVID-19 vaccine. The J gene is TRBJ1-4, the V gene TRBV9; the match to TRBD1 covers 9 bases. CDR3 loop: CASSRFSTGGEKLFF. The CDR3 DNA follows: TGTGCCAGCAGCCGCTTTTCGACAGGGGGGGAAAAACTGTTTTTT. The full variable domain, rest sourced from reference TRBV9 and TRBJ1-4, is DSGVTQTPKHLITATGQRVTLRCSPRSGDLSVYWYQQSLDQGLQFLIQYYNGEERAKGNILERFSAQQFPDLHSELNLSSLELGDSALYFCASSRFSTGGEKLFFGSGTQLSVL.